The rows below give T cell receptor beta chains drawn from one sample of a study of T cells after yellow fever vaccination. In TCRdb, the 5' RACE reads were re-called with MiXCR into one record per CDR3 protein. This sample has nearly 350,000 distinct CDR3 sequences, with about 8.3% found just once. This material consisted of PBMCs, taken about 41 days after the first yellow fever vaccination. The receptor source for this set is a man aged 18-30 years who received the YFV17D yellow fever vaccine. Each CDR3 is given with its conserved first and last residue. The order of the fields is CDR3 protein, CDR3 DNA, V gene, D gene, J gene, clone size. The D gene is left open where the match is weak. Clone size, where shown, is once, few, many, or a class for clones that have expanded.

CASSQSGRGNQPQHF TGTGCCAGCAGCCAATCGGGCAGGGGCAATCAGCCCCAGCATTTT TRBV16 - TRBJ1-5 -
CASTPREGNYGYTF TGTGCCAGCACCCCCCGGGAGGGTAACTATGGCTACACCTTC TRBV7-9 - TRBJ1-2 -
CSARYQSSGGNEQFF TGCAGTGCTAGATATCAGTCTAGCGGGGGCAATGAGCAGTTCTTC TRBV20-1 TRBD2 TRBJ2-1 -
CASTQLAGVLSGANVLTF TGTGCCAGCACCCAACTAGCGGGGGTCCTCTCTGGGGCCAACGTCCTGACTTTC TRBV6-2/TRBV6-3 TRBD2 TRBJ2-6 few
CSARTETKEKLFF TGCAGTGCTAGGACAGAGACCAAAGAAAAACTGTTTTTT TRBV20-1 - TRBJ1-4 -
CASSFWTGNSPLHF TGTGCCAGCAGTTTCTGGACAGGGAATTCACCCCTCCACTTT TRBV6-5 TRBD1 TRBJ1-6 few
CASSRFEWGTEAFF TGTGCCAGCAGCCGATTCGAGTGGGGCACTGAAGCTTTCTTT TRBV11-2 - TRBJ1-1 few
CASSLLHDRAGNTIYF TGTGCCAGCAGCCTCCTCCACGACAGGGCTGGAAACACCATATATTTT TRBV3-1 TRBD1 TRBJ1-3 few
CASSWTGGYEQYF TGTGCCAGCAGTTGGACAGGGGGATACGAGCAGTACTTC TRBV6-5 TRBD1 TRBJ2-7 few
CASSLTEHGDIQYF TGTGCCAGCAGCTTAACCGAACACGGGGACATTCAGTACTTC TRBV7-3 - TRBJ2-4 few
CATSDFTAGPSTDTQYF TGTGCCACCAGTGATTTTACAGCGGGGCCTAGCACAGATACGCAGTATTTT TRBV24-1 TRBD2 TRBJ2-3 -
CASSDRGDTQYF TGTGCCAGCAGTGACAGGGGAGATACGCAGTATTTT TRBV28 TRBD1 TRBJ2-3 -
CAISEPGGDSYEQYF TGTGCCATCAGTGAGCCCGGCGGAGACTCCTACGAGCAGTACTTC TRBV10-3 - TRBJ2-7 -
CSARGDRVSYNEQFF TGCAGTGCTAGAGGGGACAGGGTCTCCTACAATGAGCAGTTCTTC TRBV20-1 TRBD1 TRBJ2-1 many
CASSKAGGLADTQYF TGTGCCAGCAGCAAAGCAGGGGGTTTGGCAGATACGCAGTATTTT TRBV21-1 - TRBJ2-3 -
CASSLGDPEQFF TGTGCCAGCAGTTTGGGAGACCCGGAGCAGTTCTTC TRBV12-3/TRBV12-4 - TRBJ2-1 -
CASSGGTHRESNTEAFF TGTGCCAGCAGCGGGGGGACCCATAGGGAGTCGAACACTGAAGCTTTCTTT TRBV5-4 - TRBJ1-1 few
CASSQSTGTGELFF TGTGCCAGCAGTCAATCTACAGGGACCGGGGAGCTGTTTTTT TRBV12-3/TRBV12-4 - TRBJ2-2 many
CASSQGTGAPDTQYF TGCGCCAGCAGCCAAGGGACGGGGGCCCCAGATACGCAGTATTTT TRBV4-3 - TRBJ2-3 -
CASSGPGENGYTF TGCGCCAGCAGCGGGCCAGGGGAGAATGGCTACACCTTC TRBV5-1 - TRBJ1-2 few
CASTWHTYYEQYF TGTGCCAGCACCTGGCACACTTACTACGAGCAGTACTTC TRBV6-6 - TRBJ2-7 -
CASSPQGQGADTQYF TGTGCCAGCAGCCCGCAGGGACAGGGGGCAGATACGCAGTATTTT TRBV7-8 TRBD1 TRBJ2-3 few
CASSTAMNEEQFF TGTGCCAGCAGCACTGCAATGAACGAGGAGCAGTTCTTC TRBV5-4 - TRBJ2-1 -
CASSLLPRTGGLKQYF TGTGCCAGCAGCTTACTACCACGGACAGGGGGTTTGAAGCAGTACTTC TRBV7-2 TRBD1 TRBJ2-7 -
CASGQVNLQETQYF TGTGCCAGCGGTCAGGTCAACCTTCAAGAGACCCAGTACTTC TRBV12-3/TRBV12-4 - TRBJ2-5 few
CASSPRLAGTTDTQYF TGTGCCAGCAGCCCTAGACTAGCGGGGACCACAGATACGCAGTATTTT TRBV7-8 TRBD2 TRBJ2-3 few
CASSSWTSVYTDTQYF TGTGCCAGCAGCTCATGGACTAGCGTATACACAGATACGCAGTATTTT TRBV3-1 TRBD2 TRBJ2-3 few
CSARVGGASGQPQHF TGCAGTGCTAGAGTAGGGGGCGCGTCGGGTCAGCCCCAGCATTTT TRBV20-1 TRBD1 TRBJ1-5 many
CASSGGTGANQPQHF TGTGCCAGCAGTGGGGGGACAGGGGCAAACCAGCCCCAGCATTTT TRBV6-1 TRBD1 TRBJ1-5 few
CASRQIAGGLRSYNEQFF TGTGCCAGCAGACAAATAGCGGGGGGGTTACGCTCCTACAATGAGCAGTTCTTC TRBV11-2 TRBD2 TRBJ2-1 -
CASNRRQNNSPLHF TGTGCCAGCAATCGGCGGCAGAATAATTCACCCCTCCACTTT TRBV2 - TRBJ1-6 -
CAWSGPPRTVNQPQHF TGTGCCTGGAGTGGACCCCCCCGGACCGTAAATCAGCCCCAGCATTTT TRBV30 - TRBJ1-5 few
CASSQDQTGVQDTIYF TGTGCCAGCAGCCAAGATCAGACAGGGGTTCAGGACACCATATATTTT TRBV4-2 TRBD1 TRBJ1-3 few
CSAREGPTEAFF TGCAGTGCTAGAGAGGGGCCCACTGAAGCTTTCTTT TRBV20-1 - TRBJ1-1 many
CAISGGQNTGELFF TGTGCCATCAGTGGGGGACAGAACACCGGGGAGCTGTTTTTT TRBV10-3 - TRBJ2-2 -
CASSSADRNQPQHF TGTGCCAGCTCATCCGCGGACAGAAATCAGCCCCAGCATTTT TRBV18 - TRBJ1-5 -